Shown below are 26 T cell receptor beta chains from a single sample sequenced in a study of blood T cell repertoires in COVID-19. Only in-frame clones appear in the TCRdb table, and some are missing; sequencing was by immunoSEQ multiplex PCR. This sample has approximately 340,000 clones, with about four fifths found just once. Material for sequencing was peripheral blood. These TCRs come from a man aged 30 to 45 with active or convalescent COVID-19.

The chain combines TRBV6-1 with TRBJ2-7; unclear D gene. Per germline, CDR1 MNHNS and CDR2 SASEGT. V lost 3 bases and J lost 4, with 7 bases in between. The CDR3 sequence is 12 residues long. This CDR3 reads CASSEKLYEQYF. The DNA for the CDR3 is TGTGCCAGCAGTGAGAAACTTTACGAGCAGTACTTC.

V and J are TRBV11-2 and TRBJ2-5; 11 positions agree with TRBD2. Germline V gene lookup returns CDR1 SGHAT and CDR2 FQNNGV. V shed 3 bases and J 5 bases; nucleotides not matched to a gene: 5. The CDR3 is 15 residues long. CDR3 loop: CASSLLAGGSETQYF. CDR3 DNA: TGTGCCAGCAGCTTGCTAGCGGGAGGATCGGAGACCCAGTACTTC.

This clone is a singleton in its sample. The CDR3 nucleotides are TGTGCCTGGAGTGTACCCCGTGCAGGGGCGGAAAACTATGGCTACACCTTC. Its translation is CAWSVPRAGAENYGYTF. The rearrangement links TRBV30 to TRBJ1-2, with D possibly matching TRBD1 (6 bases). This CDR3 has 17 amino acids. V gave up 0 bases and J gave up 2 bases, with 19 bases separating them. CDR1 GTSNPN and CDR2 SVGIG come from the germline V gene (reference sequence).

In its sample, this clone was seen a few times. This sequence joins TRBV19 and TRBJ1-5; possibly TRBD1 for D (5 bases). Trimming cost V 7 bases and J 2 bases, with 9 bases left between them. The CDR3 has 13 residues. Germline CDR1 and CDR2: LNHDA and SQIVND (reference sequence). The CDR3 DNA reads TGTGCCAGTAATTCGGGGGGCAATCAGCCCCAGCATTTT. Amino acid sequence: CASNSGGNQPQHF.

This clone was seen a handful of times. This rearrangement joins TRBV2 to TRBJ1-5; 9 bases match TRBD1. Germline lookup yields CDR1 SNHLY and CDR2 FYNNEI. This CDR3 has 15 residues. V was clipped by 6 bases and J by 0 bases; unmatched bases: 3. The CDR3 protein is CASSPDRGSNQPQHF. Here the CDR3 DNA reads TGTGCCAGCAGCCCGGACAGGGGTAGCAATCAGCCCCAGCATTTT.

The chain combines TRBV2 with TRBJ1-4; 10 bases match TRBD1. The CDR3 is 14 residues long. V gave up 6 bases and J gave up 8 bases; unmatched junction bases: 6. Germline V lookup: CDR1 SNHLY, CDR2 FYNNEI. CDR3 amino acids: CASRTGGSDEKLFF. CDR3 bases: TGTGCCAGCAGGACAGGGGGCTCCGACGAAAAACTGTTTTTT.

V is TRBV30 and J is TRBJ2-1, with D possibly matching TRBD1 (6 bases). This CDR3 is built from 13 residues. Trimming removed 5 bases at V and 4 bases at J, with 12 bases between. Germline V gene data show CDR1 as GTSNPN and CDR2 as SVGIG (reference sequence). The chain's CDR3 is CAWGKQGYNEQFF. The CDR3 nucleotides are TGTGCCTGGGGGAAACAGGGATACAATGAGCAGTTCTTC. Supplemented by reference TRBV30 and TRBJ2-1, the full variable domain reads SQTIHQWPATLVQPVGSPLSLECTVEGTSNPNLYWYRQAAGRGLQLLFYSVGIGQISSEVPQNLSASRPQDRQFILSSKKLLLSDSGFYLCAWGKQGYNEQFFGPGTRLTVL.

The chain combines TRBV24-1 with TRBJ2-1, with 7 bases aligning to TRBD1. Germline-derived CDR1 and CDR2 are KGHDR and SFDVKD. V gave up 4 bases and J gave up 3 bases; unmatched junction bases: 8. This CDR3 has 16 amino acids. As DNA, the CDR3 is TGTGCCACCAGTGACCTGGACAGGTCCCACTACAATGAGCAGTTCTTC. This gives the protein CATSDLDRSHYNEQFF.

This clone appeared many times. V is TRBV4-2 and J is TRBJ2-7; D perhaps matches TRBD1 (5 bases). This CDR3 spans 13 amino acids. The germline V and J ends were trimmed by 3 bases and 9 bases, with 15 bases remaining between them. Germline CDR1 LGHNA, CDR2 YNFKEQ. For the CDR3, the DNA is TGTGCCAGCAGCCATATGTACAGGAACGTGCAGTACTTC. Protein: CASSHMYRNVQYF.

This clone was recorded a few times. This sequence joins TRBV18 and TRBJ2-3, with 12 bases aligning to TRBD2. V dropped 3 bases and J dropped 1; count of bases not matched to a gene: 2. This CDR3 comprises 16 residues. Germline lookup yields CDR1 KGHSH and CDR2 LQKENI. The CDR3 spells CASSPGLAGRTDTQYF. CDR3 nucleotide sequence: TGTGCCAGCTCACCTGGACTAGCGGGGCGCACAGATACGCAGTATTTT.

Only a few counts were recorded for this clone. V is TRBV29-1 and J is TRBJ2-7, with a possible D match to TRBD2 (5 bases). In germline, CDR1 is SQVTM, CDR2 ANQGSEA. This CDR3 region has 14 residues. The V end was cut by 1 base, the J end by 6 bases, with 16 bases between. CDR3 in amino acids: CSVEGLWLAVEQYF. The CDR3 DNA reads TGCAGCGTTGAAGGACTTTGGCTAGCTGTCGAGCAGTACTTC.

The rearrangement links TRBV12-3 or TRBV12-4 to TRBJ1-5; D perhaps matches TRBD1 (5 bases). The CDR3 spans 13 residues. V lost 11 bases and J lost 2, with 13 bases in between. The DNA of the CDR3 is TGTGCCGGACGGGGGGAAGGCAATCAGCCCCAGCATTTT. The encoded protein is CAGRGEGNQPQHF.

V gene TRBV20-1 combines with J gene TRBJ1-1; possible D gene TRBD1, 5 bases. Germline assignment: CDR1 DFQATT and CDR2 SNEGSKA (reference sequence). CDR3 length: 13 amino acids. Trimming pared 6 bases from V and 0 bases from J, leaving 11 bases between. Here the CDR3 reads CSASRGMNTEAFF. CDR3 coding DNA: TGCAGTGCGAGTCGGGGGATGAACACTGAAGCTTTCTTT.

This clone was seen a single time. The rearrangement joins TRBV14 to TRBJ2-4; D call uncertain. This CDR3 spans 15 amino acids. The V and J ends lost 5 bases and 3 bases respectively, with 14 bases between them. The germline V gene encodes CDR1 SGHDN and CDR2 FVKESK. The CDR3 reads CASSERSDLKNIQYF. In DNA, the CDR3 is TGTGCCAGCAGCGAGAGGTCCGACCTCAAAAACATTCAGTACTTC.

This rearrangement joins TRBV29-1 to TRBJ2-1; unclear D gene. V was cut by 5 bases and J by 1 base, with 9 bases left in between. Germline loops: CDR1 SQVTM, CDR2 ANQGSEA. The CDR3 length is 13 residues. In DNA form, the CDR3 reads TGCAGCGTTAGGTTGAGGTCCTACAATGAGCAGTTCTTC. As protein: CSVRLRSYNEQFF.

This clone has a handful of counts. The J gene is TRBJ2-2, the V gene TRBV7-7, with a tentative D call TRBD1 (8 bases). CDR1 and CDR2 from the germline V gene are SSHAT and FNYEAQ (reference sequence). The CDR3 runs to 16 residues. The ends were cut back, 5 bases at V and 4 bases at J, with 17 bases in the middle. In DNA, the CDR3 is TGTGCCAGCAGCCCAGGGGGCGGGGGCATCACCGGGGAGCTGTTTTTT. Translated: CASSPGGGGITGELFF.

The chain carries TRBV7-9 and TRBJ1-4; 9 bases map to TRBD1. CDR1 and CDR2 from the germline V gene are SEHNR and FQNEAQ (reference sequence). V gave up 8 bases and J gave up 2 bases; unmatched junction bases: 9. This CDR3 contains 16 residues. DNA for the CDR3: TGTGCCAGCGGGGAATTACAGGGGGCGACTAATGAAAAACTGTTTTTT. It is translated as CASGELQGATNEKLFF.

This clone was picked up one time. The chain recombines TRBV18 with TRBJ1-3, with TRBD1 as a possible D gene (5 bases). Germline CDR1 is KGHSH and CDR2 is LQKENI. The CDR3 loop spans 15 amino acids. V was cut by 7 bases and J by 1 base, with 14 bases left in between. This CDR3 is CASLRLGGSGNTIYF. The CDR3 bases are TGTGCCAGCTTAAGACTCGGGGGATCTGGAAACACCATATATTTT.

The J gene is TRBJ2-5, the V gene TRBV4-1; 7 bases match TRBD2. The V and J ends lost 6 bases and 2 bases, in that order; junction bases with no gene match: 9. The CDR3 has 15 amino acids. Looked up from germline, CDR1 is MGHRA and CDR2 is YSYEKL. The CDR3 protein is CASRGVVGGQETQYF. For the CDR3, the DNA is TGCGCCAGCAGAGGGGTGGTGGGGGGGCAAGAGACCCAGTACTTC.

V is TRBV4-1 and J is TRBJ1-3; 7 nucleotides align to TRBD1. CDR3 size: 15 residues. Germline assignment: CDR1 MGHRA and CDR2 YSYEKL. Trimming cost V 2 bases and J 8 bases; bases outside gene matches: 9. CDR3 protein: CASSQIGTAEDTIYF. DNA for the CDR3: TGCGCCAGCAGCCAAATCGGGACAGCGGAGGACACCATATATTTT.

V gene TRBV15 combines with J gene TRBJ2-1, with D unclear. V shed 1 base and J shed 5 bases, with 18 bases lying between them. Germline loops: CDR1 LNHNV, CDR2 YYDKDF (reference sequence). CDR3 length: 17 residues. CDR3 sequence: CATSRVWHRELDNEQFF. As DNA, the CDR3 is TGTGCCACCAGCAGAGTATGGCACAGAGAGCTCGACAATGAGCAGTTCTTC.

The chain is built from TRBV29-1 and TRBJ1-2; D possibly corresponds to TRBD1 (5 bases). The CDR3 length is 11 residues. Germline V gene lookup returns CDR1 SQVTM and CDR2 ANQGSEA. Trimming removed 3 bases at V and 6 bases at J, with 8 bases between. The CDR3 DNA reads as TGCAGCGTTGAGGAGGGGAATGGCTACACCTTC. Translation: CSVEEGNGYTF.

As concerns this clone: The junction shows a germline mismatch at one end, possibly a read error. The chain has TRBV20-1 and TRBJ1-2; D ambiguous. CDR3 length equals 8 residues. The germline CDR1 and CDR2 sequences are DFQATT and SNEGSKA (reference sequence). DNA for the CDR3: TGCAGTGCTATCCCGGGAGTCTTC. It is translated as CSAIPGVF.

The chain carries TRBV15 and TRBJ2-2; tentatively, D is TRBD1 (6 bases). The CDR3 has 15 residues. Germline V gives CDR1 LNHNV, CDR2 YYDKDF (reference sequence). Trimming pared 0 bases from V and 8 bases from J, leaving 13 bases between. The CDR3 is CATSRDLQGGGELFF. For the CDR3, the DNA is TGTGCCACCAGCAGAGATTTACAGGGTGGTGGGGAGCTGTTTTTT.

This chain links TRBV3-1 (or the pseudogene TRBV3-2) with TRBJ1-6; the D gene is possibly TRBD1 (6 bases). Trimming took off 0 bases at V and 7 bases at J, with 13 bases between the two ends. Germline assignment: CDR1 LGHDT and CDR2 YNNKEL (reference sequence). This CDR3 is 16 amino acids long. Written as DNA, the CDR3 is TGTGCCAGCAGCCAAGAAGTAGGGACACGGAATTCACCCCTCCACTTT. It yields the protein CASSQEVGTRNSPLHF.

The chain carries TRBV11-1 and TRBJ2-7; maybe TRBD2 (5 bases). The germline V gene has CDR1 SGHAT and CDR2 FQDESV (reference sequence). Trimming shortened V by 3 bases and J by 2 bases, and 14 bases separated the two germline ends. The CDR3 contains 15 residues. This CDR3 is CASSFGLALTYEQYF. CDR3 nucleotide sequence: TGTGCCAGCAGCTTTGGGCTAGCCTTAACCTACGAGCAGTACTTC.